Below are 12 T cell receptor beta chains sequenced from a single sample in a study of PD-1 blockade in classical Hodgkin lymphoma. Only in-frame clones appear in the TCRdb table, and some are missing; sequencing was by immunoSEQ multiplex PCR. This table holds 20,000 to 25,000 clones, 89% found once. This sample's time point: newly diagnosed, previously untreated cHL patient sample. Magnetic negative selection was used to purify CD4+ T cells from PBMCs that had been thawed. Sequencing was performed on CD4+ T cells from blood. The receptor source for this set is a human donor with classical Hodgkin lymphoma.

The rearrangement uses TRBV7-2 and TRBJ2-2; D gene uncertain. Germline CDR1 reads SGHTA; CDR2 reads FQGNSA. This CDR3 has 14 residues. V dropped 0 bases and J dropped 4 bases, with 6 bases sitting between them. CDR3 coding DNA: TGTGCCAGCAGCTTAGCCCCGAGCACCGGGGAGCTGTTTTTT. Translation gives CASSLAPSTGELFF.

The CDR3 bases are TGTGCCAGCAGTATCAGGGGGCCGGCGCCCCAGCATTTT. Its protein is CASSIRGPAPQHF. The chain has TRBV28 and TRBJ1-5, with 8 nucleotides matching TRBD1. With V trimmed by 5 bases and J by 9 bases, 6 bases remained unmatched. Germline V gives CDR1 MDHEN, CDR2 SYDVKM. The CDR3 spans 13 residues.

V gene TRBV21-1 combines with J gene TRBJ2-7; TRBD2 is the table's D call and was not checked against the DNA. TRBV21-1 constitutes a pseudogene. The CDR3 is 15 amino acids. For the CDR3, the DNA is TGTGCCAGCAGCGCCCACCGGGACTTGTCCTACGAGCAGTACTTC. As protein: CASSAHRDLSYEQYF.

This chain joins TRBV30 and TRBJ2-4; TRBD2 matches at 7 bases. V shed 4 bases, J shed 4 bases, and the junction held 7 bases outside the gene matches. The CDR3 sequence is 14 residues long. Germline V lookup: CDR1 GTSNPN, CDR2 SVGIG (reference sequence). The CDR3 protein is CAWKASGRKNIQYF. The DNA of the CDR3 is TGTGCCTGGAAGGCTAGCGGTAGAAAAAACATTCAGTACTTC.

The chain is built from TRBV6-5 and TRBJ1-4; weak D call: TRBD1 (5 bases). Germline lookup yields CDR1 MNHEY and CDR2 SVGAGI. The CDR3 length is 15 residues. V lost 0 bases and J 4 bases, leaving 9 bases between the germline ends. CDR3 region: CASSYSGGNNEKLFF. Here the CDR3 DNA reads TGTGCCAGCAGTTACTCTGGGGGGAATAATGAAAAACTGTTTTTT.

Of note for this clone: One junction end does not reproduce the germline sequence, and a read error may be involved. V is TRBV7-7 and J is TRBJ2-2, with D unclear. Per the germline V gene, CDR1 is SSHAT and CDR2 is FNYEAQ (reference sequence). The CDR3 totals 14 residues. The CDR3 DNA follows: TGTGCTAGCAGCGTTGTTGGGGACACCGGGGAGCTGTTTTTT. Protein sequence: CASSVVGDTGELFF.

The J gene is TRBJ1-4, the V gene TRBV5-4; 7 nucleotides agree with TRBD1. There are 14 residues in the CDR3. The germline V gene has CDR1 SGHNT and CDR2 YYREEE (reference sequence). The J segment lost 6 bases and the V segment lost 2 bases, leaving 4 bases of the junction unmatched. The CDR3 here is CASSLTGVDEKLFF. The CDR3 DNA sequence: TGTGCCAGCAGCTTAACAGGGGTCGATGAAAAACTGTTTTTT.

The chain couples TRBV9 to TRBJ2-7; 10 bases agree with TRBD1. With 0 bases clipped from V and 3 bases from J, the junction kept 6 bases outside the gene matches. There are 16 residues in the CDR3. Germline V lookup: CDR1 SGDLS, CDR2 YYNGEE. Written as DNA, the CDR3 is TGTGCCAGCAGCGTAGGTGCGGGACAGGGGAGCTACGAGCAGTACTTC. Translating gives CASSVGAGQGSYEQYF.

The V gene is TRBV30, the J gene TRBJ2-7; weak D call: TRBD2 (6 bases). Germline CDR1 GTSNPN, CDR2 SVGIG (reference sequence). V was pared by 3 bases and J by 5 bases, with 14 bases between. The CDR3 has 13 residues. As DNA, the CDR3 is TGTGCCTGGAGCCCAGGAGGGGTCCACGAGCAGTACTTC. Translation: CAWSPGGVHEQYF.

This rearrangement joins TRBV2 to TRBJ2-7, with D perhaps TRBD1 (6 bases). The V end lost 3 bases, the J end lost 5 bases, and 17 bases lay between the germline ends. The CDR3 is made up of 15 amino acids. CDR1 and CDR2 (germline): SNHLY, FYNNEI. This CDR3 reads CASSDRGQGHDEQYF. The CDR3 region has the DNA TGTGCCAGCAGTGATCGTGGGCAGGGGCATGACGAGCAGTACTTC.

The V call is TRBV7-3, the J call TRBJ2-1; 11 nucleotides match TRBD1. This CDR3 has 17 residues. Germline V gives CDR1 SGHTA, CDR2 FQGTGA. J was trimmed by 0 bases and V by 6 bases; bases with no gene match: 7. In DNA, the CDR3 is TGTGCCAGCAGGGGACAGGGGGGGCTTGGCTCCTACAATGAGCAGTTCTTC. Residues: CASRGQGGLGSYNEQFF.

The V gene is TRBV7-6, the J gene TRBJ2-7, with D perhaps TRBD2 (5 bases). The germline V gene encodes CDR1 SGHVS and CDR2 FNYEAQ. This CDR3 spans 14 amino acids. Between the trimmed V and J ends, which lost 1 base and 0 bases, there was a span of 7 bases. Here the CDR3 DNA reads TGTGCCAGCAGCTTAGTTCGGGGCTCCTACGAGCAGTACTTC. Encoded protein: CASSLVRGSYEQYF.